This TCR beta chain appears in the sequencing data of a study of cytomegalovirus exposure and HLA in healthy donors. 60 Vbeta and 13 Jbeta primers were used in PCR. The repertoire was sequenced with immunoSEQ multiplex PCR; TCRdb's copy has only in-frame clones and lacks some. The repertoire has about 200,000 clones, roughly 70% of them found once; the top ten carry about 3%. Points from the study as a whole: In a later analysis, a genetic analysis reported fewer productive-TCR N-insertions in an Asian-associated ancestry cluster than the cohort average.

With respect to this clone: Its antigen is as yet unknown.

Germline CDR1 MGHRA, CDR2 YSYEKL. The CDR3 runs 15 residues. Unmatched junction bases numbered 4, after V lost 3 bases and J lost 5 bases. The TCR sequence derives from a man in his forties or fifties in good health and CMV-seropositive. The sample consisted of PBMCs. V and J are TRBV4-1 and TRBJ1-1, with 12 bases identical to TRBD1. CDR3 sequence: CASSHGTGGRTEAFF. In DNA, the CDR3 is TGCGCCAGCAGCCACGGGACAGGGGGCAGGACTGAAGCTTTCTTT.